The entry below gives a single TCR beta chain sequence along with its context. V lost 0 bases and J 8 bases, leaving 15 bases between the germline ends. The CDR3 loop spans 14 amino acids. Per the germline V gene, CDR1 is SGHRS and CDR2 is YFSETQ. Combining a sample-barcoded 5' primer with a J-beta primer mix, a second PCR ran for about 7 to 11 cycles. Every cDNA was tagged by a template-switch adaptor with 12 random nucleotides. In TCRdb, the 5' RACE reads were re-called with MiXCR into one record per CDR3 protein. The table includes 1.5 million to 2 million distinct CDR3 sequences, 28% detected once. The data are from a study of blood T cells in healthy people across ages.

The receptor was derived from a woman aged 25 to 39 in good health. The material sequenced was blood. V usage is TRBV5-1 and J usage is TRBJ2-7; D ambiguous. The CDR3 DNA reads TGCGCCAGCAGCTTGGCGTTGCCGGGCACGCAGCAGTACTTC. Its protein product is CASSLALPGTQQYF.